Sequencing of this T cell receptor (beta chain) was carried out in a study of T cells in Graves' hyperthyroidism and ophthalmopathy. The germline V gene encodes CDR1 SGHTA and CDR2 FQGTGA. This CDR3 has 15 residues. The V end was cut by 8 bases, the J end by 0 bases, with 15 bases between. This clonotype was found many times. Orbital computed tomography and thyroid ultrasound, together with serum TRAb and thyroxine and clinical symptoms, were used for diagnoses. From more than 9.5 ml of fresh peripheral blood, PBMCs were isolated. TCR beta CDR3 regions were amplified from RNA. Using the HTBI primer set, a first-round RT-PCR was run on the TCR CDR3. TCRdb recomputed calls from the multiplex PCR reads with MiXCR, one row per CDR3 protein. Of a few hundred thousand distinct CDR3 sequences in the sample, 15% to 20% are singletons; the top ten hold about 50%.

Sequencing used blood. The receptor was isolated from a woman aged 60 to 75 with Graves' ophthalmopathy. The chain joins TRBV7-3 to TRBJ2-3; D might be TRBD1 (6 bases). The CDR3 reads CASSPLGQSTDTQYF. In DNA form, the CDR3 reads TGTGCCAGCTCACCTTTAGGACAGAGCACAGATACGCAGTATTTT.